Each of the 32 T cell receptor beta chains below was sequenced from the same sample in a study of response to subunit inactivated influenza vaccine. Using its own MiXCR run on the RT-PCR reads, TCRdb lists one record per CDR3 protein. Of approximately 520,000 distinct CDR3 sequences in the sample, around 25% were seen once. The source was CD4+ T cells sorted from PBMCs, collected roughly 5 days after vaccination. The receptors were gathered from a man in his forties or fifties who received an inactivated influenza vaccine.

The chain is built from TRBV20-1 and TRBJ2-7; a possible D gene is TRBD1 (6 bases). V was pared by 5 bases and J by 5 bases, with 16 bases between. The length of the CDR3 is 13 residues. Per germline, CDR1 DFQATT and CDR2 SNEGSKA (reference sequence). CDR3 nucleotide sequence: TGCAGTGCTGAATTGGGGGCCGGGGACGAGCAGTACTTC. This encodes CSAELGAGDEQYF.

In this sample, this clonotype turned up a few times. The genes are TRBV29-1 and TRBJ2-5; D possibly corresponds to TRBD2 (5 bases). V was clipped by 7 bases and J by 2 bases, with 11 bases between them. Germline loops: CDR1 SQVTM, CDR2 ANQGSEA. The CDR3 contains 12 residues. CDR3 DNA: TGCAGCGCCCGATCGGGACAAGAGACCCAGTACTTC. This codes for CSARSGQETQYF.

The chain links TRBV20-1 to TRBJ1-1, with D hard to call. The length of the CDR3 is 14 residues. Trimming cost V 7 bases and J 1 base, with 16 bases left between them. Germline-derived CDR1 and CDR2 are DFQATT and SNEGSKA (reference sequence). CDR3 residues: CSGAEGLRNTEAFF. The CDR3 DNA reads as TGCAGTGGGGCCGAAGGACTGCGGAACACTGAAGCTTTCTTT.

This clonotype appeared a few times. CDR3 DNA sequence: TGTGCCAGCAGCTCCCTACAGGGGTGGGACTCCTACGAGCAGTACTTC. This sequence encodes CASSSLQGWDSYEQYF. This chain links TRBV11-2 with TRBJ2-7; 7 bases are a match to TRBD1. V shed 4 bases, J shed 0 bases, and the junction held 9 bases outside the gene matches. The CDR3 consists of 16 residues. Per germline, CDR1 SGHAT and CDR2 FQNNGV.

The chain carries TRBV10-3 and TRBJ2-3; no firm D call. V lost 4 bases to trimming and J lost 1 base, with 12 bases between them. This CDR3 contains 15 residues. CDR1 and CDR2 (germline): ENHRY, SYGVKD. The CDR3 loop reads CAISAGAQRTDTQYF. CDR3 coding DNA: TGTGCCATCAGTGCCGGAGCCCAGCGCACAGATACGCAGTATTTT.

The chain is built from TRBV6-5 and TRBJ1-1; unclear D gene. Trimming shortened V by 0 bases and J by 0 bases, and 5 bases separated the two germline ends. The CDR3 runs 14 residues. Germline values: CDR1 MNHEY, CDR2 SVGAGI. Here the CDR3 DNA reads TGTGCCAGCAGTTACTCGATTGTGAACACTGAAGCTTTCTTT. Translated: CASSYSIVNTEAFF.

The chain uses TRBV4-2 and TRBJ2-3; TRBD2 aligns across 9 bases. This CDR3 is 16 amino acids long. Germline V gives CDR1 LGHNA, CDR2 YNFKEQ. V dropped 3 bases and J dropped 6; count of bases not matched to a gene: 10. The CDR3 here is CASSHRGAGGPDTQYF. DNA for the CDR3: TGTGCCAGCAGCCACCGAGGGGCGGGGGGGCCGGATACGCAGTATTTT.

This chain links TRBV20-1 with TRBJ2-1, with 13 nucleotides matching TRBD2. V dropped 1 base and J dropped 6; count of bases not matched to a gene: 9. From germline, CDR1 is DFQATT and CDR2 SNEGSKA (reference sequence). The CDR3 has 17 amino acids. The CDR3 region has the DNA TGCAGTGCTAGAGGGGGACTAGCGGGGTCCCCCGGCAATGAGCAGTTCTTC. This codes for CSARGGLAGSPGNEQFF.

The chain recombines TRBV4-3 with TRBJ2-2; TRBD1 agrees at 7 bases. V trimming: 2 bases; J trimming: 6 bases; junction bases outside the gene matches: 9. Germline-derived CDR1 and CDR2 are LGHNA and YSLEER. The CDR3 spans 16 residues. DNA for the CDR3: TGCGCCAGCAGCCAAACACGGACAGGCGGATCCGGGGAGCTGTTTTTT. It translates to CASSQTRTGGSGELFF.

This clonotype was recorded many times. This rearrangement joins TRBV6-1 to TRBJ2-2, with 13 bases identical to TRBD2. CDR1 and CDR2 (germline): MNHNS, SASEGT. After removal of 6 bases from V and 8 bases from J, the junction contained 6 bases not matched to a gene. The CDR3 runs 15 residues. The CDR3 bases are TGTGCCAGCAGCGACTGGACTAGCGGGGGAGGGGAGCTGTTTTTT. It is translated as CASSDWTSGGGELFF.

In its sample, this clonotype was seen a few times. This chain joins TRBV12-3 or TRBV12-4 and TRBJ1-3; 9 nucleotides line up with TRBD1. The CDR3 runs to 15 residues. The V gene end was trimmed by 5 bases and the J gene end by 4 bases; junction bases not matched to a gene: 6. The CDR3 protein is CASSPWTGEGNTIYF. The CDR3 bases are TGTGCCAGCAGTCCCTGGACAGGGGAAGGAAACACCATATATTTT.

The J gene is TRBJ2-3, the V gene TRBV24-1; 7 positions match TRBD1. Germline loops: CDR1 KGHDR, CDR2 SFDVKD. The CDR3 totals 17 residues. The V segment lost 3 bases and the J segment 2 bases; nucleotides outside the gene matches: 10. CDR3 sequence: CATSDPRTGRDTDTQYF. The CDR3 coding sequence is TGTGCCACCAGTGATCCTCGGACAGGAAGAGACACAGATACGCAGTATTTT.

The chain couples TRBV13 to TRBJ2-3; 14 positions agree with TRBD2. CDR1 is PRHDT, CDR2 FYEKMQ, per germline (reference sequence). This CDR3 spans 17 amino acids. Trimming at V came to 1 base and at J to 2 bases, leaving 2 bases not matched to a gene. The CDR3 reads CASSLVGLAGDTDTQYF. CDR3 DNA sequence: TGTGCCAGCAGCTTAGTGGGACTAGCGGGAGACACAGATACGCAGTATTTT.

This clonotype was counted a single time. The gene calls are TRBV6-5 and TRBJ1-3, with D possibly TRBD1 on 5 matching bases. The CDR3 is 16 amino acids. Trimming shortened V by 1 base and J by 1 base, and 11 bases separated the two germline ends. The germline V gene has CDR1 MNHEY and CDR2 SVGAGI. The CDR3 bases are TGTGCCAGCAGTTACTACCAGGGTATTTCTGGAAACACCATATATTTT. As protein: CASSYYQGISGNTIYF.

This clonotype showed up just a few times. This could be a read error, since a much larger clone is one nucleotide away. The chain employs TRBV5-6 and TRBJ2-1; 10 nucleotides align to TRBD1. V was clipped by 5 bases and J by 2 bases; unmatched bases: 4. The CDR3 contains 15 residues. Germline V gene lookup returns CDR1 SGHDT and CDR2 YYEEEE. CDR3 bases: TGTGCCAGCAGACCCGGGACAGGGGCCTACAATGAGCAGTTCTTC. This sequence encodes CASRPGTGAYNEQFF.

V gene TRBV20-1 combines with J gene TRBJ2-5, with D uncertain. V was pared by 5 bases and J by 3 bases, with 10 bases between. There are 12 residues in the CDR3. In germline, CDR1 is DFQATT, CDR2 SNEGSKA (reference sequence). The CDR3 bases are TGCAGTGCTGGGATTTTGGAAGAGACCCAGTACTTC. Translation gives CSAGILEETQYF.

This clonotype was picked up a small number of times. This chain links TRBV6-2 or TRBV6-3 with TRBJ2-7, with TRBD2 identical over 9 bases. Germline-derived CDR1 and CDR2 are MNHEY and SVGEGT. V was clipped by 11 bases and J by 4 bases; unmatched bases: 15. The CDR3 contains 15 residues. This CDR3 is CAATRAGGSHYEQYF. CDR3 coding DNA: TGTGCCGCGACCAGAGCGGGAGGTTCTCATTACGAGCAGTACTTC.

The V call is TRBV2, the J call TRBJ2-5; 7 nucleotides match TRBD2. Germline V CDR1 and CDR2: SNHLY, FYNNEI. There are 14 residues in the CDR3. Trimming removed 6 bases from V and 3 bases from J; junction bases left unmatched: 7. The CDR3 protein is CASRGIAGKETQYF. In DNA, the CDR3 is TGTGCCAGCAGAGGGATAGCGGGTAAAGAGACCCAGTACTTC.

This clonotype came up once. The DNA for the CDR3 is TGCGCCAGCAGCTTGGACAACTGGGAGCAGTTCTTC. It codes for CASSLDNWEQFF. V and J are TRBV5-1 and TRBJ2-1; D is unresolved. The CDR3 is made up of 12 amino acids. Per germline, CDR1 SGHRS and CDR2 YFSETQ. The V and J ends lost 0 bases and 10 bases respectively, with 8 bases between them.

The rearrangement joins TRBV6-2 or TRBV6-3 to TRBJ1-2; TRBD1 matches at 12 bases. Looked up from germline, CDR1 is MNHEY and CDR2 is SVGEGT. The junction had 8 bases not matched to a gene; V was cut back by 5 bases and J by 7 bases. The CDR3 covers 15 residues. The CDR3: CASSLPGQGASGYTF. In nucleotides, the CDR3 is TGTGCCAGCAGTCTACCGGGACAGGGGGCTTCTGGCTACACCTTC.

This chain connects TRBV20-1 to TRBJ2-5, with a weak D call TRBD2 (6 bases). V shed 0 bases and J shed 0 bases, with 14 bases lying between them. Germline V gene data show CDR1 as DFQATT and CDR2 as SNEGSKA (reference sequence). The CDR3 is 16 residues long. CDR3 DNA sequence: TGCAGTGCTAGAGATCGGAGGGATTCGAACCAAGAGACCCAGTACTTC. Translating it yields CSARDRRDSNQETQYF.

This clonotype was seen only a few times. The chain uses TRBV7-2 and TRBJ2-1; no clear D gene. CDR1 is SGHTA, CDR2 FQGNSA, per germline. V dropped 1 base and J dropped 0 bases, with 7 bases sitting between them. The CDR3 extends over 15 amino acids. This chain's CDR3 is CASSLVASSYNEQFF. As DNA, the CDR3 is TGTGCCAGCAGCTTAGTGGCTAGCTCCTACAATGAGCAGTTCTTC.

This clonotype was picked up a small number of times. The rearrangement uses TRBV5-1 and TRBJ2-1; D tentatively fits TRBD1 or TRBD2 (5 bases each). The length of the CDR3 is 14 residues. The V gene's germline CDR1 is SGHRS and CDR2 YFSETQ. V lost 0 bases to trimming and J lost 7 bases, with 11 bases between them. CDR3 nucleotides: TGCGCCAGCAGCTTGGGGGACCCCATAAATGAGCAGTTCTTC. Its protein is CASSLGDPINEQFF.

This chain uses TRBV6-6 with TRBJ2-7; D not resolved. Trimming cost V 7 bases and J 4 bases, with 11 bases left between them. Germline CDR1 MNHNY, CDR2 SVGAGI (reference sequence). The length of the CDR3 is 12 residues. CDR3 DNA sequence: TGTGCCAGCATCTCCCCTCTTTACGAGCAGTACTTC. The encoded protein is CASISPLYEQYF.

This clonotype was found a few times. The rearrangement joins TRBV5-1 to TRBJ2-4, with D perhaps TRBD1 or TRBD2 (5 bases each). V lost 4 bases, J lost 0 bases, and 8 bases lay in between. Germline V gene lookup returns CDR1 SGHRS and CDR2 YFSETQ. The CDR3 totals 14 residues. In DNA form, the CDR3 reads TGCGCCAGCAGCATCGGGACAGCCAAAAACATTCAGTACTTC. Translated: CASSIGTAKNIQYF.

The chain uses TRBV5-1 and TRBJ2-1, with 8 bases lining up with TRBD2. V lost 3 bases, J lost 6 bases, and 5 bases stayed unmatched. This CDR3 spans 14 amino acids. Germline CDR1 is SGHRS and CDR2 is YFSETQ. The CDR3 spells CASSSRTSSNEQFF. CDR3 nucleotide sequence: TGCGCCAGCAGCTCGAGGACTAGCTCCAATGAGCAGTTCTTC.

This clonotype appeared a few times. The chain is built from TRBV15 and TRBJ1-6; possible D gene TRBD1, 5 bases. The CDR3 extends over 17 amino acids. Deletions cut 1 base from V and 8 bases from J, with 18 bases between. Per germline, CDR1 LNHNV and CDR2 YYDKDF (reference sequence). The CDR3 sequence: CATSRGGGSLGYSPLHF. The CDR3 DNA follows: TGTGCCACCAGCAGAGGTGGGGGATCACTCGGGTATTCACCCCTCCACTTT. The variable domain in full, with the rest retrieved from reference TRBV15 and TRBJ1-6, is DAMVIQNPRYQVTQFGKPVTLSCSQTLNHNVMYWYQQKSSQAPKLLFHYYDKDFNNEADTPDNFQSRRPNTSFCFLDIRSPGLGDTAMYLCATSRGGGSLGYSPLHFGNGTRLTVT.

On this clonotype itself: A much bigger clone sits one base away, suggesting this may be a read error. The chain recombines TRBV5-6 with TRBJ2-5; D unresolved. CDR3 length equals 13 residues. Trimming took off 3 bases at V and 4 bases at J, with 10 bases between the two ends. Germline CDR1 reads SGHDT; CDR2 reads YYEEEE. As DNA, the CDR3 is TGTGCCAGCAGCTGGGCCTGGGGAGAGACCCAGTACTTC. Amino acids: CASSWAWGETQYF.

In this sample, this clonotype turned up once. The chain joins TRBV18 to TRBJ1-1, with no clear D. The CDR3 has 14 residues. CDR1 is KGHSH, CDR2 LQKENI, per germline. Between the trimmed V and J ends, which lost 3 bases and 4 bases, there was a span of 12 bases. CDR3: CASSPTQTGTEAFF. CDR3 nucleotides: TGTGCCAGCTCACCTACACAGACGGGCACTGAAGCTTTCTTT.

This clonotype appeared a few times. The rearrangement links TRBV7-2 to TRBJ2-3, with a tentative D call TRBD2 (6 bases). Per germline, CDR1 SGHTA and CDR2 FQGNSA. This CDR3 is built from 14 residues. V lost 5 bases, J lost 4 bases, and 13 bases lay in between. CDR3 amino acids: CASSTRLVSDTQYF. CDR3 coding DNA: TGTGCCAGCAGCACCAGACTAGTTTCAGATACGCAGTATTTT.

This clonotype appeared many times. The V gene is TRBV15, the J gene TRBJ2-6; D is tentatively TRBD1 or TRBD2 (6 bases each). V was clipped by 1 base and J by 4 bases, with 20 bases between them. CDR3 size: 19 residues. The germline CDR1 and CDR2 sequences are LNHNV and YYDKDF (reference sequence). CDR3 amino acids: CATSRVGGRLALGANVLTF. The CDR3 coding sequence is TGTGCCACCAGCAGAGTTGGGGGGCGACTGGCTTTAGGGGCCAACGTCCTGACTTTC. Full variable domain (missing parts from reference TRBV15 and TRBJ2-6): DAMVIQNPRYQVTQFGKPVTLSCSQTLNHNVMYWYQQKSSQAPKLLFHYYDKDFNNEADTPDNFQSRRPNTSFCFLDIRSPGLGDTAMYLCATSRVGGRLALGANVLTFGAGSRLTVL.

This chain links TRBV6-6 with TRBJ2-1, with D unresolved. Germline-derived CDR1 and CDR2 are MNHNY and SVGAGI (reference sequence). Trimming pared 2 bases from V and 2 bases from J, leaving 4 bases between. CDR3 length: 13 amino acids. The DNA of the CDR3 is TGTGCCAGCAGTTACCAAGCCTACAATGAGCAGTTCTTC. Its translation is CASSYQAYNEQFF.